A single T cell receptor (beta chain) is shown here with its context. This clonotype appeared a few times. The antigen this receptor binds is unknown. No base qualities exist here, and no much larger clone lies one base off it. The data were obtained in a study of T-cell reconstitution after alpha-beta-depleted transplantation in children (dated by TCRdb to the mid-2010s). With regard to the full study: The study quantitatively tracked T-cell immune reconstitution after TCRalphabeta/CD19-depleted allogeneic hematopoietic cell transplantation in children using TCR repertoire profiling.

The CDR3 sequence holds 15 residues, the cysteine and phenylalanine included. Of the read, only the CDR3 DNA is kept; its 45 bases are in frame from base 1. V and J lose 0 bases and 2 bases, and a span of 7 bases separates them. For CDR1 and CDR2, the germline V gene lists SGHTA and FQGTGA. Library preparation employed PCR. Sequenced on an Illumina HiSeq 2500. TCR library preparation used molecular barcoding, with unique molecular identifiers applied to normalize quantification of the TCRbeta repertoire. The public sequencing data were trimmed at Q25 with fastp and processed into clonotypes with MiXCR by TCRdb, which kept only in-frame beta chains. Records with the same CDR3 protein are collapsed into one entry carrying the most frequent genes and DNA. The sample has nearly 550,000 distinct CDR3 sequences on record, approximately 20% of them singletons. Of the sample, approximately 3% falls within the top ten clones.

The sequencing here drew on PBMCs from the stem cell graft donor, taken from the stem cell graft. The clonotype was recovered from a human donor who donated a stem cell graft to a child with acute lymphoblastic leukemia. The V gene is TRBV7-3 and the J gene is TRBJ2-2; the D gene lacks a confident call. The bases are TGTGCCAGCAGCTTAACGCCCGGTAACACCGGGGAGCTGTTTTTT. This sequence encodes CASSLTPGNTGELFF.